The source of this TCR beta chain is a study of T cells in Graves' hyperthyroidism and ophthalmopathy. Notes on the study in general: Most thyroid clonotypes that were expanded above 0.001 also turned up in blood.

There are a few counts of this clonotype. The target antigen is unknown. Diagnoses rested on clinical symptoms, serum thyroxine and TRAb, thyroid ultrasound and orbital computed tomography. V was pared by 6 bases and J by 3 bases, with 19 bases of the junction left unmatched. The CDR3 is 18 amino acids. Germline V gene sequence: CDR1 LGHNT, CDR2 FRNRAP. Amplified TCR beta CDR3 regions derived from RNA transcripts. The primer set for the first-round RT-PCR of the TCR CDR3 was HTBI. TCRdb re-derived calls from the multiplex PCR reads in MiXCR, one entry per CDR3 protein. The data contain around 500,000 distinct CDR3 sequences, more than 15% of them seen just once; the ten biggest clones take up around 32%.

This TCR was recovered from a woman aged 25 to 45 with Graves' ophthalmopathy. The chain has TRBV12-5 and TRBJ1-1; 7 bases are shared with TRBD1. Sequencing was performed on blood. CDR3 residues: CASGNSGTATPGDTEAFF. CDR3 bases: TGTGCTAGTGGGAACTCCGGGACAGCCACCCCCGGGGACACTGAAGCTTTCTTT. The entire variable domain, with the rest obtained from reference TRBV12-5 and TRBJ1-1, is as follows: DARVTQTPRHKVTEMGQEVTMRCQPILGHNTVFWYRQTMMQGLELLAYFRNRAPLDDSGMPKDRFSAEMPDATLATLKIQPSEPRDSAVYFCASGNSGTATPGDTEAFFGQGTRLTVV.